The 5 T cell receptor beta chains below were found in one sample sequenced in a study of blood T cell repertoires in COVID-19. The table came from immunoSEQ multiplex PCR; TCRdb's copy has only in-frame clones and leaves some out. Among 300,000 to 350,000 clones, more than 70% were seen once, and the ten largest hold 7% to 8%. The sample was peripheral blood. These receptors all stem from a woman between 65 and 79 years old with COVID-19, enrolled during active disease.

V usage is TRBV24-1 and J usage is TRBJ2-7; 9 bases align to TRBD1. V was clipped by 2 bases and J by 3 bases; unmatched bases: 7. The CDR3 loop spans 16 amino acids. CDR1 and CDR2 from the germline V gene are KGHDR and SFDVKD. In nucleotides, the CDR3 is TGTGCCACCAGTGATTCGGACAGGGGCCATCTCTACGAGCAGTACTTC. Translated, it gives CATSDSDRGHLYEQYF.

CDR3: CASSESWGPALQPQHF. As DNA, the CDR3 is TGTGCCAGCAGTGAAAGTTGGGGGCCGGCTCTTCAGCCCCAGCATTTT. The gene calls are TRBV2 and TRBJ1-5; maybe TRBD1 (6 bases). The CDR3 consists of 16 residues. The germline CDR1 and CDR2 sequences are SNHLY and FYNNEI. The ends were cut back, 2 bases at V and 6 bases at J, with 17 bases in the middle.

V usage is TRBV28 and J usage is TRBJ2-7, with 7 bases aligning to TRBD1. Germline values: CDR1 MDHEN, CDR2 SYDVKM. Losses at the gene ends were 2 bases for V and 0 bases for J; bases not matched to a gene: 10. The CDR3 spans 17 residues. CDR3 protein: CASSLEPGAGGSYEQYF. CDR3 in DNA: TGTGCCAGCAGTTTAGAGCCTGGGGCAGGGGGCTCCTACGAGCAGTACTTC.

Concerning this clone: The sample has other DNA sequences that encode this CDR3 too. The chain links TRBV24-1 to TRBJ2-3, with 8 bases aligning to TRBD1. Unmatched junction bases numbered 2, after V lost 3 bases and J lost 1 base. The CDR3 has 15 amino acids. Germline V gene data show CDR1 as KGHDR and CDR2 as SFDVKD. The chain's CDR3 is CATSDPGQGTDTQYF. CDR3 in DNA: TGTGCCACCAGTGATCCGGGACAGGGCACAGATACGCAGTATTTT.

The chain carries TRBV5-1 and TRBJ1-2; TRBD1 might be the D (5 bases). The V end was cut by 1 base, the J end by 8 bases, with 15 bases between. CDR1 and CDR2 (germline): SGHRS, YFSETQ. The CDR3 runs 14 residues. The CDR3 reads CASSLFTGDGGYTF. The CDR3, as DNA: TGCGCCAGCAGCTTGTTCACGGGGGACGGGGGCTACACCTTC. The full variable domain, completed using reference TRBV5-1 and TRBJ1-2, is KAGVTQTPRYLIKTRGQQVTLSCSPISGHRSVSWYQQTPGQGLQFLFEYFSETQRNKGNFPGRFSGRQFSNSRSEMNVSTLELGDSALYLCASSLFTGDGGYTFGSGTRLTVV.